This TCR beta chain came from a study of cytomegalovirus exposure and HLA in healthy donors (dated by TCRdb to 2016 to 2017). In the study overall: According to an earlier analysis of around 600 of the donors, 150 million to 200 million T cells yielded 120 million or so unique TCR beta sequences and 250 to 350 Gb of sequence data. An early release that covered fewer than 800 HLA-typed donors contained approximately 300 gigabases of sequencing data and about 93 million unique TCR sequences. Of the roughly 390 genotyped donors, 65% to 90% fell in the genetic ancestry cluster associated with self-reported Caucasian donors. The study aimed to test whether signatures of past pathogen exposure could be identified by cataloging public T cell receptors. The T cell repertoires of around 670 subjects were profiled by immunosequencing and related to cytomegalovirus serostatus. In addition to the first cohort of 666 subjects, a separate validation cohort of approximately 110 different subjects was used. To predict cytomegalovirus infection status, the study brought together high-throughput TCR immunosequencing, statistical association of individual TCRs with disease status, and machine learning. A later analysis re-analyzed previously published TCR beta repertoires from about 600 donors and added high-resolution HLA genotyping to study TCR occurrence patterns. Rather than using new phenotypic data, the later analysis identified candidate immune exposures from TCR beta sequences and from how often those sequences occurred across donors. An earlier analysis of approximately 580 of the donors used high-throughput TCR beta sequencing to judge whether each TCR beta V gene segment behaved as functional or pseudogenic. Donor age, sex, ethnicity and CMV serostatus were compiled alongside the repertoire data. In a later genetic analysis, genome-wide SNP genotypes for about three fifths of the roughly 670 donors were used, and that subset was treated as a discovery cohort. All discovery cohort repertoires had been generated on a single sequencing platform. Both class I and class II loci were covered by HLA typing, at four-digit resolution. The number of typed donors differed by locus: about 629-630 for A, B, C, DRB1 and DQB1; approximately 530 for DQA1; roughly 600 for DPA1; and approximately 450 for DPB1. Five DR-DQ haplotypes were handled as single units for association and clustering because linkage in the cohort was strong. Among almost 400 genotyped donors of the cohort, an average of about 240,000 unique TCR beta nucleotide sequences were sequenced per donor, roughly 20% of them non-productive. Overall study results and their limits: It was suggested by the authors that the approach could potentially be generalized to other disease states and immunological phenotypes. Correlated functional status among segregating V segments might be attributable to linkage disequilibrium, but an unknown experimental factor could not be ruled out. In a later analysis, HLA-associated TCR beta chains showed more clonal expansion and lower generation probabilities than non-associated chains that were equally common. In a later genetic analysis, fewer N-insertions in productive TCRs were reported among donors in an Asian-associated ancestry cluster than the approximately 630-donor mean. Most CMV-associated TCR beta chains appeared to be HLA-restricted in a later analysis, and the HLA associations seemed to be driven largely by CMV exposure. For the cohort, immune exposure information was limited to CMV serostatus. Specific HLA alleles were associated with 15,000 to 20,000 TCR beta sequences at a false discovery rate of 0.05 in a later analysis. V-gene and J-gene trimming of TCR beta chains was associated with a missense DCLRE1C variant in a later genetic analysis, and the association was replicated in an independent cohort. A few of the identified cytomegalovirus-associated TCR beta chains were confirmed in vitro to be specific for cytomegalovirus antigens. A further reported finding was that TCR beta sequences accurately predicted the HLA-A and HLA-B alleles for most subjects in the first cohort. Some IMGT-functional V segments, including TRBV6-2 and TRBV6-3, could not be distinguished by the 87-base-pair reads and were therefore excluded. Because counts were too low, roughly 18 rarely observed V segments, including chromosome 9 orphons, were left out of the earlier analysis of several hundred of the donors. In a later analysis, TCR association rates were found to vary across HLA loci, with the most associated TCRs seen for DRB1 alleles and the fewest for HLA-C alleles. When HLA alleles, especially DR and DQ, strongly co-occurred, attributing TCR associations to individual alleles was difficult. This cohort had only TCR beta chains sequenced, and the lack of alpha or paired-chain data limited which features could be detected. In the study, about 150 TCR beta chains were listed as associated with cytomegalovirus. Because HLA typing was unavailable for some donors at each locus, only the typed subset was used in association tests. According to a later analysis, parvovirus B19, influenza, CMV and Epstein-Barr virus appeared linked to several top co-occurrence clusters. In both the original and validation cohorts, the classifier was reported to diagnose cytomegalovirus status with high specificity and sensitivity. Broadly in line with IMGT annotations, most TCR beta V segments showed up in productive rearrangements about 87% or about 30% of the time in an earlier analysis of approximately 640 of the donors. A group of highly shared sequence variants was considered likely to be a technical artifact of the sequencing pipeline. Most TCR sequences were observed very rarely across donors, whereas some public TCRs were present in many individuals. Sequencing depth was assumed to be roughly uniform across donors in the presence/absence analyses, though that assumption may not hold.

Library creation used the immunoSEQ multiplex PCR assay. A mixture of 60 forward primers for TCR Vbeta segments and 13 reverse primers for TCR Jbeta segments was used in the multiplex PCR. The CDR3 region of rearranged TCR beta genes was amplified from genomic DNA with a multiplex PCR assay. On the Illumina HiSeq System, the amplified TCR beta libraries were sequenced as 87-base-pair reads. In the paper's pipeline: A later analysis tallied roughly 78 million unique TCR beta chains across the 666 repertoires, and approximately 9.9 million of those chains were shared by two or more donors. Raw reads were error-corrected and collapsed into unique sequences by a nearest-neighbor algorithm in which closely related sequences were merged to remove PCR and sequencing errors. Alignment of CDR3 sequences to IMGT reference sequences was used to assign V, D and J gene segments. For a sequence to be retained, a match of at least six nucleotides to both a V gene segment and a J gene segment was required. Rearrangements were classified as productive when the CDR3 lacked stop codons and remained in frame with V and J, and all other rearrangements were classified as non-productive. CDR3 was defined according to IMGT convention as the region running from the second conserved V-encoded cysteine to the conserved J-encoded phenylalanine. The earlier analysis of 500 to 750 of the donors excluded any sequence lacking an unambiguous match to a single V gene segment. In an earlier analysis of several hundred of the donors, V segments were called functional above 56.7% productive rearrangements and were called segregating when the between-donor standard deviation exceeded 5%. A statistical classification framework was developed to diagnose cytomegalovirus status using the catalog of TCR beta chain sequences. A later analysis assigned V and J genes by comparing TCR nucleotide sequences with IMGT/GENE-DB human TR gene sequences. Using the TCRdist pipeline, a later analysis assigned CDR3 sequences along with most-parsimonious VDJ recombination scenarios. A later analysis defined each TCR beta chain by its CDR3 amino acid sequence plus V-gene family, and excluded reads lacking a unique V-gene family. As a way to deal with suspected cross-contamination and a sequencing artifact, a later analysis dropped 450 to 600 nucleotide sequences that were highly shared and had low generation probability. For each public chain, a later analysis derived a clonal expansion index from normalized ranks of inferred template counts within each repertoire. Generation probabilities in a later analysis came from a VDJ recombination model fitted to out-of-frame rearrangements, and those results were checked against IGoR. A later analysis scored TCR-TCR, TCR-HLA and TCR-CMV co-occurrence with hypergeometric tests, applying a repertoire-size bias correction to TCR pairs. In a later analysis, false discovery rates were estimated by permuting HLA or CMV assignments 20 times. In a later analysis, co-occurring TCRs were grouped using DBSCAN, with TCRdist sequence similarity added in when clustering inside HLA-allele-positive subsets. Repertoires with fewer than 30,000 or more than 120,000 public chains were left out of co-occurrence clustering, as were five repertoires with anomalous nucleotide sharing. TCRdb provides this immuneACCESS table in a form limited to in-frame rearrangements. Some clones are lacking; in checked studies, under half of them reflect an unresolved V gene, and why the rest are absent is not known. The V and J calls and clone size were taken over from that table, and D and trimming were inferred from the DNA. For this sample there are roughly 26,000 clones; roughly 68% appear just once. Together, the top ten hold under 4.5% of the sample.

The CDR3, from cysteine to phenylalanine, totals 15 residues. The CDR3 DNA has 45 bases and is translated from base 1. Trimming removed 0 bases from V and 10 bases from J; the gene matches leave 7 bases unexplained. Reading the germline V gene gives CDR1 SQVTM and CDR2 ANQGSEA. Details on this clone: The clone's antigen remains unknown. Base qualities are not recorded, but no much larger clone differs from it by a single base.

The cohort was made up of about 670 healthy bone marrow donors. Cohort members were all nominally healthy when sampled, although unrecorded immune exposures were likely present. The donor tested CMV seronegative, placing the donor among the roughly 400 seronegative members of the cohort. Every donor gave a peripheral blood sample, and the peripheral blood mononuclear cells from that sample were used for TCR beta sequencing. Genomic DNA was extracted from the blood cell samples with the Qiagen DNeasy Blood Extraction Kit. The sequence was collected from a woman between 45 and 60 years old in good health and CMV-seronegative. Sequencing was carried out using PBMCs. Rearrangement joined TRBV29-1 to TRBJ2-1; a stretch of 12 junction bases matches TRBD2. The CDR3 reads as follows: CSVEDLAGGPREQFF. Read as DNA, the sequence is TGCAGCGTTGAAGATCTAGCGGGAGGGCCGCGGGAGCAGTTCTTC.